Shown below are 19 T cell receptor beta chains from a single sample sequenced in a study of blood T cell repertoires in COVID-19. Method: immunoSEQ multiplex PCR; TCRdb's copy keeps in-frame clones and lacks some. The sample has 12,000 or so clones, more than 90% seen once; the top ten hold approximately 15%. The sequenced sample was peripheral blood. The receptors stem from a man aged 70 or older with active COVID-19.

The V and J genes are TRBV2 and TRBJ2-1; possible D gene TRBD2, 5 bases. Germline V lookup: CDR1 SNHLY, CDR2 FYNNEI. V was pared by 6 bases and J by 10 bases, with 10 bases between. The CDR3 sequence is 11 residues long. For the CDR3, the DNA is TGTGCCAGCAGAGGAACGGGGGAGCAGTTCTTC. Its translation is CASRGTGEQFF. The variable domain in full, completed from reference TRBV2 and TRBJ2-1, reads EPEVTQTPSHQVTQMGQEVILRCVPISNHLYFYWYRQILGQKVEFLVSFYNNEISEKSEIFDDQFSVERPDGSNFTLKIRSTKLEDSAMYFCASRGTGEQFFGPGTRLTVL.

The chain employs TRBV4-1 and TRBJ2-5, with TRBD2 matching over 9 bases. The germline V gene has CDR1 MGHRA and CDR2 YSYEKL. V lost 0 bases, J lost 5 bases, and 16 bases stayed unmatched. This CDR3 is built from 19 residues. CDR3 in amino acids: CASSQEPPRTSVGTETQYF. DNA of the CDR3: TGCGCCAGCAGCCAAGAGCCCCCTAGGACTAGCGTGGGTACGGAGACCCAGTACTTC.

This clone came up a few times. V gene TRBV5-5 combines with J gene TRBJ1-6, with a weak D call TRBD1 (6 bases). From germline, CDR1 is SGHKS and CDR2 YYEKEE (reference sequence). V gave up 2 bases and J gave up 5 bases, with 8 bases separating them. The CDR3 sequence is 14 residues long. This chain's CDR3 is CASSLQGNNSPLHF. The CDR3 DNA is TGTGCCAGCAGCTTACAGGGAAATAATTCACCCCTCCACTTT.

The J gene is TRBJ1-1, the V gene TRBV5-1, with 9 bases aligning to TRBD1. CDR1 and CDR2 from the germline V gene are SGHRS and YFSETQ. CDR3 length: 14 amino acids. V shed 5 bases, J shed 0 bases, and the junction held 2 bases outside the gene matches. The chain's CDR3 is CASRRTGVNTEAFF. CDR3 nucleotides: TGCGCCAGCAGACGGACAGGGGTGAACACTGAAGCTTTCTTT.

The chain combines TRBV6-5 with TRBJ1-4; 9 bases are a match to TRBD1. The V and J ends lost 0 bases and 6 bases, in that order; junction bases with no gene match: 2. Germline CDR1 reads MNHEY; CDR2 reads SVGAGI. This CDR3 contains 15 residues. In DNA form, the CDR3 reads TGTGCCAGCAGTTACTCGGGACAGGGCTATGAAAAACTGTTTTTT. Amino acids: CASSYSGQGYEKLFF.

This clone has only a few counts. The J gene is TRBJ2-7, the V gene TRBV7-2; 8 bases agree with TRBD1. Germline V gene sequence: CDR1 SGHTA, CDR2 FQGNSA. The ends lost 5 bases at V and 3 bases at J; junction bases unmatched: 6. The CDR3 is 14 amino acids. The CDR3 loop is CASSPWTGRYEQYF. Here the CDR3 DNA reads TGTGCCAGCAGCCCCTGGACAGGGCGCTACGAGCAGTACTTC.

V is TRBV7-3 and J is TRBJ1-1; a weak D match, TRBD1 (5 bases). Germline-derived CDR1 and CDR2 are SGHTA and FQGTGA. This CDR3 has 13 amino acids. V lost 0 bases, J lost 10 bases, and 12 bases lay in between. CDR3 protein: CASSLTQGAAAFF. Written as DNA, the CDR3 is TGTGCCAGCAGCTTAACTCAGGGTGCGGCAGCTTTCTTT. Together with reference TRBV7-3 and TRBJ1-1, the CDR3 gives the full variable domain: GAGVSQTPSNKVTEKGKYVELRCDPISGHTALYWYRQSLGQGPEFLIYFQGTGAADDSGLPNDRFFAVRPEGSVSTLKIQRTERGDSAVYLCASSLTQGAAAFFGQGTRLTVV.

This clone was detected only once. The chain is built from TRBV7-3 and TRBJ2-3; the match to TRBD2 covers 8 bases. CDR1 is SGHTA, CDR2 FQGTGA, per germline. The CDR3 contains 15 residues. V lost 1 base and J lost 3; bases outside the gene matches: 3. CDR3 in amino acids: CASSLIAGLTDTQYF. In DNA, the CDR3 is TGTGCCAGCAGCTTAATAGCGGGGCTTACAGATACGCAGTATTTT.

The V and J genes are TRBV27 and TRBJ2-1, with a weak D call TRBD2 (5 bases). Trimming removed 3 bases at V and 8 bases at J, with 17 bases between. The CDR3 sequence is 15 residues long. Germline lookup yields CDR1 MNHEY and CDR2 SMNVEV (reference sequence). For the CDR3, the DNA is TGTGCCAGCAGTTTTTCGGGGTTTCAGTCATATGAGCAGTTCTTC. Its protein product is CASSFSGFQSYEQFF.

The rearrangement uses TRBV27 and TRBJ2-5, with 11 positions matching TRBD2. The germline gives CDR1 MNHEY, CDR2 SMNVEV (reference sequence). CDR3 length: 15 amino acids. Trimming cost V 6 bases and J 0 bases; bases outside gene matches: 3. CDR3 nucleotide sequence: TGTGCCAGCAGACTAGCGGGGGCCAACCAAGAGACCCAGTACTTC. Translated: CASRLAGANQETQYF.

The chain joins TRBV2 to TRBJ1-1; D not certain. The CDR3 runs 11 residues. Germline-derived CDR1 and CDR2 are SNHLY and FYNNEI. V gave up 4 bases and J gave up 4 bases, with 4 bases separating them. CDR3 region: CASSVSTEAFF. CDR3 nucleotides: TGTGCCAGCAGTGTTAGCACTGAAGCTTTCTTT.

The genes are TRBV6-5 and TRBJ2-5, with TRBD2 identical over 9 bases. V lost 4 bases, J lost 6 bases, and 3 bases stayed unmatched. This CDR3 has 13 amino acids. Germline loops: CDR1 MNHEY, CDR2 SVGAGI. In nucleotides, the CDR3 is TGTGCCAGCAGTTGGACTAGCGCGCAGACCCAGTACTTC. Protein sequence: CASSWTSAQTQYF.

The chain combines TRBV6-5 with TRBJ1-6, with D possibly TRBD1 on 5 matching bases. The CDR3 length is 16 residues. Germline V gives CDR1 MNHEY, CDR2 SVGAGI. Trimming took 2 bases from V and 7 from J, leaving 15 bases between them. CDR3 sequence reads: CASSYGLLGGNSPLHF. Written as DNA, the CDR3 is TGTGCCAGCAGTTACGGGCTCCTGGGGGGGAATTCACCCCTCCACTTT.

The CDR3 reads CASSLESNQPQHF. The DNA of the CDR3 is TGTGCCAGCAGCTTAGAATCAAATCAGCCCCAGCATTTT. V is TRBV7-9 and J is TRBJ1-5; D is undetermined. The CDR3 contains 13 residues. Germline V lookup: CDR1 SEHNR, CDR2 FQNEAQ (reference sequence). Trimming took off 1 base at V and 4 bases at J, with 5 bases between the two ends.

V is TRBV6-2 or TRBV6-3 and J is TRBJ2-1; maybe TRBD2 (7 bases). V was pared by 2 bases and J by 3 bases, with 11 bases between. Germline V lookup: CDR1 MNHEY, CDR2 SVGEGT. The CDR3 consists of 15 residues. CDR3 amino acids: CASSYGGGDYNEQFF. In DNA, the CDR3 is TGTGCCAGCAGTTACGGCGGGGGCGACTACAATGAGCAGTTCTTC.

This chain links TRBV20-1 with TRBJ2-7; a weak D match, TRBD2 (6 bases). The CDR3 runs to 11 residues. The germline V gene has CDR1 DFQATT and CDR2 SNEGSKA (reference sequence). Trimming stripped 3 bases from V and 5 bases from J, with 8 bases between. The CDR3 sequence is CSARSGHEQYF. In nucleotides, the CDR3 is TGCAGTGCTAGGAGCGGGCACGAGCAGTACTTC.

The chain links TRBV9 to TRBJ1-1; D possibly corresponds to TRBD1 (6 bases). Trimming left V 4 bases short and J 4 bases short, with 14 bases between. The CDR3 consists of 14 residues. Germline values: CDR1 SGDLS, CDR2 YYNGEE. The CDR3 nucleotides read TGTGCCAGCAGCCCGTGGACAGAGACCACTGAAGCTTTCTTT. It encodes CASSPWTETTEAFF.

The chain recombines TRBV27 with TRBJ2-3; the D gene is possibly TRBD2 (6 bases). V was shortened by 5 bases and J by 2 bases, with 11 bases between the two germline ends. The CDR3 runs 14 residues. Germline values: CDR1 MNHEY, CDR2 SMNVEV (reference sequence). CDR3 sequence: CASSPRDFTDTQYF. CDR3 DNA sequence: TGTGCCAGCAGTCCCCGGGACTTCACAGATACGCAGTATTTT.

The V call is TRBV18, the J call TRBJ1-6; D call uncertain. The CDR3 extends over 13 amino acids. The germline V gene has CDR1 KGHSH and CDR2 LQKENI. The V gene lost 3 bases and the J gene lost 6 bases, with 6 bases spanning the gap. The CDR3 loop reads CASSPAVNSPLHF. The CDR3, as DNA: TGTGCCAGCTCACCGGCAGTTAATTCACCCCTCCACTTT.